Described below is a single T cell receptor (beta chain) sequence and its context. Antigen unknown. This sample stems from a study of OX40 agonist ivuxolimab in advanced cancers. Study at large: Cancers in dose escalation were hepatocellular, melanoma, renal cell and head and neck. It was permissible to have had prior anti-PD-1, anti-PD-L1 or anti-CTLA-4 therapy, and around 43% had some.

Libraries were prepared by immunoSEQ multiplex PCR; TCRdb keeps only in-frame clonotypes and omits some of them. The sample lists nearly 55,000 clones, just under 85% occurring once. The CDR3 totals 17 residues. The V end was cut by 0 bases, the J end by 4 bases, with 19 bases between. Germline V gene sequence: CDR1 SGHNT, CDR2 YYREEE (reference sequence). If patients had autoimmune disease history or systemic immunosuppression, they were excluded. Study results and limitations: Both blood CD4+ and CD8+ T cells showed clonal growth by week 6 at 0.1 to 3.0 mg/kg.

Source: CD4+ or CD8+ T cells sorted from blood, taken in a trial of the OX40 agonist ivuxolimab. The TCR sequence derives from an adult with an advanced solid tumor such as melanoma, head and neck, liver or kidney cancer. This chain uses TRBV5-4 with TRBJ1-2; D is ambiguous. The CDR3, as DNA: TGTGCCAGCAGCTTGGTAGGTGGCGGCCAAATGAGCTATGGCTACACCTTC. Its translation: CASSLVGGGQMSYGYTF.